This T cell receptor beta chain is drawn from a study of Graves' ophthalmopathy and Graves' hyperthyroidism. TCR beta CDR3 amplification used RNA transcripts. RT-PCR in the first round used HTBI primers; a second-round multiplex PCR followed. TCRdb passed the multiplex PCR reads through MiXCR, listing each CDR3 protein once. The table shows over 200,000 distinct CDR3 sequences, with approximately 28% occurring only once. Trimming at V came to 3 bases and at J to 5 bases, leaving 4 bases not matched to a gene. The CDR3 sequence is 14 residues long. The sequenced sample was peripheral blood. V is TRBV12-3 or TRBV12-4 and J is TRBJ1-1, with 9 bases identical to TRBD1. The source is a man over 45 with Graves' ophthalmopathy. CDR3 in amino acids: CASSFRDRVTEAFF. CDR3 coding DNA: TGTGCCAGCAGTTTCCGGGACAGGGTTACTGAAGCTTTCTTT.